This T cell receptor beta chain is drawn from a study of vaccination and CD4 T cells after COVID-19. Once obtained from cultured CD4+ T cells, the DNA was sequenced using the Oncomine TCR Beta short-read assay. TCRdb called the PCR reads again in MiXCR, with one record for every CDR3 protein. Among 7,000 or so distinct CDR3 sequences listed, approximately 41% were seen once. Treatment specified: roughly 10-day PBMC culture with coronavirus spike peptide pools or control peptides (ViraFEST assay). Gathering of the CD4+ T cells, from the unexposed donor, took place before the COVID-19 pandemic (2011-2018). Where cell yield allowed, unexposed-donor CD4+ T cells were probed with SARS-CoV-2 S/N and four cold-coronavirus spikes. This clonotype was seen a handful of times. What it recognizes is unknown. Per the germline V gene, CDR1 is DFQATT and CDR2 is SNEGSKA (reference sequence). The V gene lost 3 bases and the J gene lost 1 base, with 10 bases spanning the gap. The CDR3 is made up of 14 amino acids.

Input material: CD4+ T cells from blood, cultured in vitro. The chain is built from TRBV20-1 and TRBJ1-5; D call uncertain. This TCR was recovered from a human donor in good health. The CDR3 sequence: CSASSELSNQPQHF. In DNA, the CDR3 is TGCAGTGCTAGTTCGGAGCTAAGCAATCAGCCCCAGCATTTT.